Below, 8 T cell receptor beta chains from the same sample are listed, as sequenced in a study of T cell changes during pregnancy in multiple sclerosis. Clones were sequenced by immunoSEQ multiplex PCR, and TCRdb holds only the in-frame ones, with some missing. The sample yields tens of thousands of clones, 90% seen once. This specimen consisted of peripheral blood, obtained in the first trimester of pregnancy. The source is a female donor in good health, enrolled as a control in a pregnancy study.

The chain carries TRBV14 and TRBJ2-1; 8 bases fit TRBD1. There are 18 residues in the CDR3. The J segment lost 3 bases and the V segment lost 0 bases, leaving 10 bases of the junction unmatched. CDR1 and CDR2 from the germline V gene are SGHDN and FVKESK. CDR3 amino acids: CASSQDQRGQALYNEQFF. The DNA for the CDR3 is TGTGCCAGCAGCCAAGATCAAAGGGGACAGGCCCTCTACAATGAGCAGTTCTTC.

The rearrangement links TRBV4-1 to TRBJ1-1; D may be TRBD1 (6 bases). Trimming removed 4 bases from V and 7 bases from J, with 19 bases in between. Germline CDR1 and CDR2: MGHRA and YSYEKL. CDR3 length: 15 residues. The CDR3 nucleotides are TGCGCCAGCAGCCGAAATACAGGGACAATAAGTGAAGCTTTCTTT. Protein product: CASSRNTGTISEAFF.

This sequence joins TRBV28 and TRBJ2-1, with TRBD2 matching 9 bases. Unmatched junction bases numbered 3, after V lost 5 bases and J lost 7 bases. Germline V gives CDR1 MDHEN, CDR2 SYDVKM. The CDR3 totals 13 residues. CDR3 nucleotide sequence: TGTGCCAGCAGTCTAGCGGGACGGAATGAGCAGTTCTTC. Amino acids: CASSLAGRNEQFF.

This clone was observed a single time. CDR3 nucleotide sequence: TGTGCCAGCAGTTACTCGGGCAGGGGGCATGAAAAACTGTTTTTT. As protein: CASSYSGRGHEKLFF. The genes are TRBV6-5 and TRBJ1-4; 8 bases agree with TRBD1. CDR1 MNHEY and CDR2 SVGAGI come from the germline V gene. After removal of 0 bases from V and 6 bases from J, the junction contained 3 bases not matched to a gene. This CDR3 region has 15 residues.

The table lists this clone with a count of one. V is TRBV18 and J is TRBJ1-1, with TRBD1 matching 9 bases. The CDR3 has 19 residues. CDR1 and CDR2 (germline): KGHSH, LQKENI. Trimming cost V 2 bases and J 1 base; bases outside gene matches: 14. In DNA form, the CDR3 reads TGTGCCAGCTCACCAAACCCCCTAGGACAGGGGCAAAGGAACACTGAAGCTTTCTTT. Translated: CASSPNPLGQGQRNTEAFF.

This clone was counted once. CDR3 protein: CASSSTSHEQFF. The DNA for the CDR3 is TGTGCCAGCAGCTCGACTAGCCATGAGCAGTTCTTC. The J gene is TRBJ2-1, the V gene TRBV5-6, with 7 bases aligning to TRBD2. Per germline, CDR1 SGHDT and CDR2 YYEEEE. The CDR3 extends over 12 amino acids. Trimming removed 3 bases from V and 8 bases from J; junction bases left unmatched: 2.

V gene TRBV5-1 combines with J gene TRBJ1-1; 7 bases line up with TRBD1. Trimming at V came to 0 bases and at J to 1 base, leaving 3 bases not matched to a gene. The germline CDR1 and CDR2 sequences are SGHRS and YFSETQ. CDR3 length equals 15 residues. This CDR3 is CASSLGRTGNTEAFF. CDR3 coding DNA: TGCGCCAGCAGCTTGGGCCGGACAGGGAACACTGAAGCTTTCTTT.

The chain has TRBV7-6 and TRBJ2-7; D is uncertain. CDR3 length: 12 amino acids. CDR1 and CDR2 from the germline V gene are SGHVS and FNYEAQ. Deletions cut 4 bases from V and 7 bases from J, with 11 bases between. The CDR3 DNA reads TGTGCCAGCAGCTCCACTGGGCAGGAGCAGTACTTC. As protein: CASSSTGQEQYF.